This TCR beta chain was sequenced for a study of cytomegalovirus exposure and HLA in healthy donors. General study points: An analysis was carried out at a later point. It showed that HLA-associated TCR beta chains were more clonally expanded than equally common non-associated chains.

With respect to this clone: Its specificity is not known. The same CDR3 arises from other DNA sequences in this sample as well.

Trimming took 3 bases from V and 1 from J, leaving 6 bases between them. The V gene's germline CDR1 is LNHDA and CDR2 SQIVND (reference sequence). The CDR3 is 13 residues long. It was with 60 Vbeta and 13 Jbeta primers that the PCR ran. Clones were read by immunoSEQ multiplex PCR, and TCRdb kept only the in-frame ones, dropping some. The data contain 200,000 to 300,000 clones, about 80% of them singletons. The TCR comes from a woman aged 40 to 49 in good health and CMV-seropositive. V is TRBV19 and J is TRBJ1-1; weak D call: TRBD1 (6 bases). The specimen was PBMCs. CDR3 sequence (DNA): TGTGCCAGTAGTATCAGGGGGAACACTGAAGCTTTCTTT. Encoded protein: CASSIRGNTEAFF.